This TCR beta chain emerged from a study of shared clonotypes between healthy human individuals. In the study overall: Donors, aged 18 to 49, were a couple of women and a few men. Three CD4 naive, three CD4 memory, two CD8 naive and one CD8 memory plate were used per donor.

Profiling relied on immunoSEQ multiplex PCR, and the TCRdb table lists in-frame clones only, not all of them. The table records about 2.3 million clones, approximately 93% of them present only once. Worth noting for this clone: Its antigen remains unknown.

Whole-study findings and limits: On the whole, naive subsets had larger estimated richness than memory subsets had. It was the non-shared clonotypes that had lower generation probabilities than clonotypes shared by all four donors.

The germline V gene has CDR1 LNHNV and CDR2 YYDKDF (reference sequence). The CDR3 extends over 16 amino acids. After removal of 3 bases from V and 2 bases from J, the junction contained 8 bases not matched to a gene. The specimen sequenced was naive CD4+ T cells from PBMCs. The subset: CD45RA+ positively selected. This chain uses TRBV15 with TRBJ2-5, with 8 bases identical to TRBD2. The receptor was isolated from a young man in good health. Some clones in this sample may be carry-over from other donors' samples. The DNA of the CDR3 is TGTGCCACCAGCAGTGACCGACCGGGGGGGCAAGAGACCCAGTACTTC. It translates to CATSSDRPGGQETQYF.